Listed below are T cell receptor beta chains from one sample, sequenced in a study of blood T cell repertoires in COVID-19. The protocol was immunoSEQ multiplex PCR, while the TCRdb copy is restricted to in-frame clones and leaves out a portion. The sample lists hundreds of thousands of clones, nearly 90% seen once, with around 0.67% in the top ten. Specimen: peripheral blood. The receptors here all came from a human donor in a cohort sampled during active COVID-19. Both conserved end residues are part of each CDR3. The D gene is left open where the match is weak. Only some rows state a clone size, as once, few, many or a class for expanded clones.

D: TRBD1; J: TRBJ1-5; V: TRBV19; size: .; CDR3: CATLGQALYSNQPQHF; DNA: TGTGCCACGTTGGGACAGGCCCTATATAGCAATCAGCCCCAGCATTTT
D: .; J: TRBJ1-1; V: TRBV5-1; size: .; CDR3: CASSLTPWGGTEAFF; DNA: TGCGCCAGCAGCTTGACGCCGTGGGGCGGCACTGAAGCTTTCTTT
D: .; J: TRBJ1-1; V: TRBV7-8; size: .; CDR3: CASISRGTEAFF; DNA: TGTGCCAGCATCTCTAGGGGGACTGAAGCTTTCTTT
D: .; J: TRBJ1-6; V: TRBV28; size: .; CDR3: CASTGTNNSPLHF; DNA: TGTGCCAGCACGGGGACAAATAATTCACCCCTCCACTTT
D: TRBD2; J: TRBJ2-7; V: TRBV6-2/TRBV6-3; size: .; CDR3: CASSYSIGGGLEQYF; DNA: TGTGCCAGCAGTTACTCGATCGGGGGGGGCCTCGAGCAGTACTTC
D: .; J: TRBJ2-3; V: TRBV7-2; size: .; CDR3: CASSHESWPEGYTGNTQYF; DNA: TGTGCCAGCAGCCATGAGTCTTGGCCGGAGGGCTACACCGGGAATACGCAGTATTTT
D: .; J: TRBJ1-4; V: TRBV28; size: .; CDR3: CASSPRQGNATNEKLFF; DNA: TGTGCCAGCAGTCCCCGACAAGGTAATGCAACTAATGAAAAACTGTTTTTT
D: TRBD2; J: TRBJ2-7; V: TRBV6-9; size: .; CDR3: CASSETRPSTSGGAVSYEQYF; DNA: TGTGCCAGCAGCGAGACCCGACCCTCGACTAGCGGGGGGGCCGTGTCCTACGAGCAGTACTTC
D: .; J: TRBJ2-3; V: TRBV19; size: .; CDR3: CASRSPHRGTDTQYF; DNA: TGTGCCAGCCGATCCCCCCACAGGGGCACAGATACGCAGTATTTT
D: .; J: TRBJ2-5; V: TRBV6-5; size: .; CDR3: CASKTLVALGETQYF; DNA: TGTGCCAGCAAAACCCTAGTTGCCCTCGGGGAGACCCAGTACTTC
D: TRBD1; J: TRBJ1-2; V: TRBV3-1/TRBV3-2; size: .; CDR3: CASSQDLWGQGLDYGYTF; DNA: TGTGCCAGCAGCCAAGATCTTTGGGGACAGGGGTTGGACTATGGCTACACCTTC
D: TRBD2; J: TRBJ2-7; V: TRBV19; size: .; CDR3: CASGRASDEQYF; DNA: TGTGCCAGTGGGAGGGCGTCAGACGAGCAGTACTTC
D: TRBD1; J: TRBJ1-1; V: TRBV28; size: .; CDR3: CASSSDHSGTGGFTEAFF; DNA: TGTGCCAGCAGTTCCGACCACTCCGGGACAGGGGGCTTCACTGAAGCTTTCTTT
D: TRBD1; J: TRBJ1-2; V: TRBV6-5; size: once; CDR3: CASIPGQGNYGYTF; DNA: TGTGCCAGCATCCCGGGACAGGGGAACTATGGCTACACCTTC
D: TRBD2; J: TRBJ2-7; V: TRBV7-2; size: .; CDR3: CASSPSGSIIWQYF; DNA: TGTGCCAGCAGCCCTAGCGGGAGCATTATATGGCAGTACTTC
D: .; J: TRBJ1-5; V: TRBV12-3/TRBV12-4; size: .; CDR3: CASKAGSQPQHF; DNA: TGTGCCAGCAAGGCGGGGAGCCAGCCCCAGCATTTT
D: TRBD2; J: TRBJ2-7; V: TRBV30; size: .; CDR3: CSLAGAHEQYF; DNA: TGCTCCCTAGCGGGGGCTCACGAGCAGTACTTC
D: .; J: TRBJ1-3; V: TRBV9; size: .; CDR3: CASSVGYTASGNTIYF; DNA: TGTGCCAGCAGCGTAGGGTACACAGCCTCTGGAAACACCATATATTTT
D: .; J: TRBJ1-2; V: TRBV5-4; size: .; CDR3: CASSPRDTGYGYTF; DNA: TGTGCCAGCAGCCCCCGGGACACGGGCTATGGCTACACCTTC
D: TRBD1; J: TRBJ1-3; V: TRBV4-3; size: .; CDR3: CASSHTGGGNTIYF; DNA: TGCGCCAGCAGCCATACAGGGGGCGGAAACACCATATATTTT
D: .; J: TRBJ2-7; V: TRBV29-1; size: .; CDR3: CSVGPMGSYEQYF; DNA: TGCAGCGTTGGTCCGATGGGGAGCTACGAGCAGTACTTC
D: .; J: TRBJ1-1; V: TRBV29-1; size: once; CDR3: CSVWPQNRVPEAFF; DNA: TGCAGCGTCTGGCCCCAAAACAGGGTTCCTGAAGCTTTCTTT
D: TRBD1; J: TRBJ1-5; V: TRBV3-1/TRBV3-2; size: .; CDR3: CASSLDRDSDQPQHF; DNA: TGTGCCAGCAGCCTCGACCGGGACAGTGATCAGCCCCAGCATTTT
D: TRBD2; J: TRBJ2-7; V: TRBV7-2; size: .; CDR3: CASSRGTSGSYEQYF; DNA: TGTGCCAGCAGCCGTGGGACTAGCGGTTCCTACGAGCAGTACTTC
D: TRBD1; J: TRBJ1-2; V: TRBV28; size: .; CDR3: CASSLNRFGTANYGYTF; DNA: TGTGCCAGCAGTTTGAATCGTTTTGGGACAGCGAACTATGGCTACACCTTC
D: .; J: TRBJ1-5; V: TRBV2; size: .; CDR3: CASSVEGGWTQHF; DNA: TGTGCCAGCAGTGTGGAGGGGGGGTGGACCCAGCATTTT
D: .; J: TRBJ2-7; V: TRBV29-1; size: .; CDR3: CSVVSQGFGQYF; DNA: TGCAGCGTCGTCTCACAGGGCTTTGGGCAGTACTTC
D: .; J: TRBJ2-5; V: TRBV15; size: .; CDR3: CATSSDSGRGTQYF; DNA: TGTGCCACCAGCAGCGACTCGGGTAGAGGGACCCAGTACTTC
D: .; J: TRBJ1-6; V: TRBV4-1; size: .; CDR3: CASSQVIVSNSPLHF; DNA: TGCGCCAGCAGCCAAGTTATAGTTTCTAATTCACCCCTCCACTTT
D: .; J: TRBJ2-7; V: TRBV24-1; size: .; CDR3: CATSDRGWDEQYF; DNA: TGTGCCACCAGTGATAGAGGGTGGGACGAGCAGTACTTC
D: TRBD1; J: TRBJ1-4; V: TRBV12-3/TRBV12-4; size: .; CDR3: CASSLGTGEKLFF; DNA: TGTGCCAGCAGTTTAGGGACAGGTGAAAAACTGTTTTTT
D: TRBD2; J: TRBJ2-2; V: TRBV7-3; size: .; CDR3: CASSPGGSGSWAGELFF; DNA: TGTGCCAGCAGCCCCGGGGGTAGCGGGAGTTGGGCCGGGGAGCTGTTTTTT
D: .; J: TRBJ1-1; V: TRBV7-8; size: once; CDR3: CASSLVRQNNWRTEAFF; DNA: TGTGCCAGCAGCTTAGTTCGGCAGAACAACTGGCGGACTGAAGCTTTCTTT
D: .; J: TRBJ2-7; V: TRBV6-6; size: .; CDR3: CASTQGQWVGEQYF; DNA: TGTGCCAGCACCCAAGGACAGTGGGTTGGGGAGCAGTACTTC
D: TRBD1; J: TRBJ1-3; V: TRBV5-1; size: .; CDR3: CASSFGAGTGAGNTIYF; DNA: TGCGCCAGCAGTTTCGGCGCGGGGACAGGGGCAGGAAACACCATATATTTT
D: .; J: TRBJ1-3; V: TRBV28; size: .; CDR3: CASSQTGPSGNTIYF; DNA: TGTGCCAGCAGTCAGACAGGTCCCTCTGGAAACACCATATATTTT
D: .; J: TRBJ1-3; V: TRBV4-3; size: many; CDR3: CASSQAKAEVSGNTIYF; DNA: TGCGCCAGCAGCCAAGCGAAGGCGGAGGTCTCTGGAAACACCATATATTTT
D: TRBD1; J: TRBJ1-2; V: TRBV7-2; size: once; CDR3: CASSLRQGMDYGYTF; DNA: TGTGCCAGCAGCTTGAGACAGGGTATGGACTATGGCTACACCTTC
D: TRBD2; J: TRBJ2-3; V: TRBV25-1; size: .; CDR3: CASSEFETGGADTQYF; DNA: TGTGCCAGCAGTGAATTCGAAACGGGGGGGGCGGATACGCAGTATTTT
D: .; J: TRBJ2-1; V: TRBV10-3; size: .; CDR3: CAISVTDSSYNEQFF; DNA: TGTGCCATCAGTGTAACGGACTCCTCCTACAATGAGCAGTTCTTC
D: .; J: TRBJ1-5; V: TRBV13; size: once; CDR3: CASSLSGVGNQPQHF; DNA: TGTGCCAGCAGCTTATCAGGGGTGGGTAATCAGCCCCAGCATTTT